A single sample gave rise to the 3 T cell receptor beta chains below, sequenced in a study of OX40 agonist ivuxolimab in advanced cancers. Clones were read by immunoSEQ multiplex PCR, and TCRdb kept only the in-frame ones, dropping some. The sample includes approximately 90,000 clones, nearly 90% of them seen just once. The sample consisted of CD4+ or CD8+ T cells sorted from blood, taken in a trial of the OX40 agonist ivuxolimab. The origin of the receptors is an adult with an advanced solid tumor such as melanoma, head and neck, liver or kidney cancer.

The chain has TRBV4-2 and TRBJ1-5, with a tentative D call TRBD1 (6 bases). Trimming pared 2 bases from V and 7 bases from J, leaving 15 bases between. The CDR3 is made up of 15 amino acids. Germline V lookup: CDR1 LGHNA, CDR2 YNFKEQ. The CDR3, as DNA: TGTGCCAGCAGCCAAATACAGGGAGTAGAGCAGCCCCAGCATTTT. This translates into CASSQIQGVEQPQHF.

This clone was detected only once. The chain carries TRBV5-4 and TRBJ1-1; D possibly corresponds to TRBD1 (5 bases). Germline V gene lookup returns CDR1 SGHNT and CDR2 YYREEE (reference sequence). With 4 bases removed from V and 1 base from J, the gap between germline ends came to 17 bases. There are 16 residues in the CDR3. The CDR3 bases are TGTGCCAGCAGCCTTATTCAACAAACAGGGAACACTGAAGCTTTCTTT. Its translation is CASSLIQQTGNTEAFF.

The V call is TRBV25-1, the J call TRBJ2-3, with D perhaps given as TRBD1 or TRBD2 (5 bases each). Trimming removed 4 bases from V and 2 bases from J, with 10 bases in between. Looked up from germline, CDR1 is MGHDK and CDR2 is SYGVNS. The CDR3 covers 14 residues. The CDR3 here is CASSVQGDTDTQYF. CDR3 DNA: TGTGCCAGCAGTGTGCAGGGAGACACAGATACGCAGTATTTT. Full variable domain (remainder filled in from reference TRBV25-1 and TRBJ2-3): EADIYQTPRYLVIGTGKKITLECSQTMGHDKMYWYQQDPGMELHLIHYSYGVNSTEKGDLSSESTVSRIRTEHFPLTLESARPSHTSQYLCASSVQGDTDTQYFGPGTRLTVL.